Listed below are T cell receptor beta chains from one sample, sequenced in a study of blood T cell repertoires in COVID-19. Sequencing used immunoSEQ multiplex PCR; TCRdb keeps in-frame clones, though not all of them. Found here are fewer than 250,000 clones, about 93% of them singletons; the top ten hold over 0.65%. The specimen was peripheral blood. The receptors derive from a man aged 25-40 years with COVID-19, enrolled during active disease. CDR3s include the opening cysteine and the closing phenylalanine or tryptophan. The D gene is left open where the match is weak. Clone size appears in some rows only: once, few, many, or a class for an expanded clone.

V,J,size,D,length,DNA,CDR3
TRBV5-1,TRBJ1-1,once,.,17,TGCGCCAGCAGCTTTAAAGGGGACTACAGTCGGCCCACTGAAGCTTTCTTT,CASSFKGDYSRPTEAFF
TRBV29-1,TRBJ1-1,.,TRBD1,17,TGCAGCGTTGACGTGCGGACAGGGACTTTTGAGGGGACTGAAGCTTTCTTT,CSVDVRTGTFEGTEAFF
TRBV7-3,TRBJ1-1,.,.,13,TGTGCCAGCAGCTCGGACAGGAACACTGAAGCTTTCTTT,CASSSDRNTEAFF
TRBV24-1,TRBJ2-1,.,TRBD1,15,TGTGCCACCAGTGATCGACAGGGGGCGTCTAATGAGCAGTTCTTC,CATSDRQGASNEQFF
TRBV10-1,TRBJ1-3,.,.,13,TGCGCCAGCAGTGCGGGAGCTGGAAACACCATATATTTT,CASSAGAGNTIYF
TRBV5-6,TRBJ1-2,.,.,15,TGTGCCAGCCACGGGGGTGGTGGGCTAGTCTATGGCTACACCTTC,CASHGGGGLVYGYTF
TRBV3-1/TRBV3-2,TRBJ2-5,.,TRBD1,13,TGTGCCAGCAGCCAGGACAGGGGGGCGGCCCAGTACTTC,CASSQDRGAAQYF
TRBV19,TRBJ1-5,.,TRBD1,17,TGTGCCAGTAGCCAGACGCGGACAGGGGGAAGCAATCAGCCCCAGCATTTT,CASSQTRTGGSNQPQHF
TRBV9,TRBJ2-7,.,TRBD1,15,TGTGCCAGCAGCGTAGAGTGGACAGGGGCCTACGAGCAGTACTTC,CASSVEWTGAYEQYF
TRBV19,TRBJ2-5,.,.,14,TGTGCCAGTAGTCGGTTGTCAGGGAAAGAGACCCAGTACTTC,CASSRLSGKETQYF
TRBV15,TRBJ1-1,.,.,14,TGTGCCACCAGCAGGGGGGCGGTGGGCACTGAAGCTTTCTTT,CATSRGAVGTEAFF
TRBV18,TRBJ2-1,.,TRBD1,13,TGTGCCAGCTCACAGGGGACAGACAATGAGCAGTTCTTC,CASSQGTDNEQFF
TRBV18,TRBJ1-4,.,.,14,TGTGCCAGCTCACCAGAGGGATTCGACGAAAAACTGTTTTTT,CASSPEGFDEKLFF
TRBV5-6,TRBJ1-4,.,TRBD1,17,TGTGCCAGCAGCGGGGACAGGGGGCCTGGTCTTAATGAAAAACTGTTTTTT,CASSGDRGPGLNEKLFF
TRBV19,TRBJ1-4,.,.,16,TGTGCCAGTAGTATTGGAGGGAGGATCACTAATGAAAAACTGTTTTTT,CASSIGGRITNEKLFF
TRBV2,TRBJ1-3,.,.,18,TGTGCCAGCAATGCCCAGGGGCTGATCAATAGTGCTGGAAACACCATATATTTT,CASNAQGLINSAGNTIYF
TRBV19,TRBJ1-2,.,TRBD1,18,TGTGCCAGTAAGTGGGCCGGACAGGGAGGAATAAAAAGCTATGGCTACACCTTC,CASKWAGQGGIKSYGYTF
TRBV19,TRBJ1-1,.,TRBD1,16,TGTGCCAGTACCCCCAACAGGGGATTGTTGAACACTGAAGCTTTCTTT,CASTPNRGLLNTEAFF
TRBV3-1/TRBV3-2,TRBJ1-6,.,.,15,TGTGCCAGCAGCCAAGATTCACAGGGCTACTCACCCCTCCACTTT,CASSQDSQGYSPLHF
TRBV7-6,TRBJ1-1,.,.,15,TGTGCCAGCAGCTTAGGTTGGGGCATGAACACTGAAGCTTTCTTT,CASSLGWGMNTEAFF
TRBV5-1,TRBJ2-3,.,.,13,TGCGCCAGCACCCAACAGATCACAGATACGCAGTATTTT,CASTQQITDTQYF
TRBV5-1,TRBJ2-1,.,TRBD1,20,TGCGCCAGCAGCCCGGCGGGCGGGGACAGGGGCATCAGACCCTACAATGAGCAGTTCTTC,CASSPAGGDRGIRPYNEQFF
TRBV5-6,TRBJ1-5,.,.,13,TGTGCCAGCAGCCCCGGGGGATATCAGCCCCAGCATTTT,CASSPGGYQPQHF